A selection of T cell receptor beta chains follows, all from one sample in a study of vaccination effects on CD4 cells after COVID-19. Sequencing was performed with immunoSEQ multiplex PCR; in TCRdb, only in-frame clones are kept and a portion is missing. Altogether tens of thousands of clones are present, 70% being singletons, with the ten largest covering approximately 20%. These receptors' targets are unknown. The sample in question was CD4+ T cells from PBMCs cultured with SARS-CoV-2 spike peptides, obtained before COVID-19 vaccination. These receptors all come from a human donor who received a COVID-19 vaccine. CDR3s include the opening cysteine and the closing phenylalanine or tryptophan. D genes are given only for firm matches. The size entry is marked missing in some rows and otherwise reads once, few, many or a size class.

d_gene,j_gene,v_gene,abundance,CDR3aa,CDR3nt
.,TRBJ1-1,TRBV10-3,once,CAISEAEGQLNTEAFF,TGTGCCATCAGTGAGGCCGAGGGGCAGTTGAACACTGAAGCTTTCTTT
.,TRBJ2-1,TRBV27,.,CASSPGSYNEQFF,TGTGCCAGCAGTCCAGGATCCTACAATGAGCAGTTCTTC
.,TRBJ1-1,TRBV3-1/TRBV3-2,few,CASSHLRGMRTEAFF,TGTGCCAGCAGCCACCTCAGGGGAATGCGCACTGAAGCTTTCTTT
.,TRBJ1-5,TRBV16,.,CASSQSPQLNQPQHF,TGTGCCAGCAGCCAATCTCCGCAATTAAATCAGCCCCAGCATTTT
.,TRBJ1-3,TRBV6-2/TRBV6-3,few,CASSYPGQNSGNTIYF,TGTGCCAGCAGTTACCCGGGACAAAACTCTGGAAACACCATATATTTT
.,TRBJ1-3,TRBV5-6,.,CASSLLGRALSGNTIYF,TGTGCCAGCAGCTTGTTGGGCAGGGCCCTCTCTGGAAACACCATATATTTT
.,TRBJ2-3,TRBV28,once,CASRDSSTDTQYF,TGTGCCAGCAGGGACAGCAGCACAGATACGCAGTATTTT
.,TRBJ2-7,TRBV18,many,CASSHTYPTYEQYF,TGTGCCAGCTCACACACTTATCCTACCTACGAGCAGTACTTC
.,TRBJ1-1,TRBV5-1,few,CASSLGRAEAFF,TGCGCCAGCAGCTTGGGACGGGCAGAAGCTTTCTTT
.,TRBJ1-4,TRBV15,once,CATSRDLQFNEKLFF,TGTGCCACCAGCAGAGATCTCCAGTTTAATGAAAAACTGTTTTTT
.,TRBJ1-5,TRBV25-1,.,CASSATATGENQPQHF,TGTGCCAGCAGTGCCACGGCTACCGGGGAAAATCAGCCCCAGCATTTT
TRBD1,TRBJ1-1,TRBV10-3,few,CAISAQGVQNTEAFF,TGTGCCATCAGTGCACAGGGGGTGCAAAACACTGAAGCTTTCTTT
.,TRBJ1-5,TRBV4-3,.,CASSQEQINQPQHF,TGCGCCAGCAGCCAAGAGCAGATAAATCAGCCCCAGCATTTT
.,TRBJ2-7,TRBV15,few,CATSRELTYEQYF,TGTGCCACCAGCAGGGAGCTTACCTACGAGCAGTACTTC
.,TRBJ1-1,TRBV11-2,.,CASSLGAMGHENTEAFF,TGTGCCAGCAGCTTGGGAGCAATGGGACACGAGAACACTGAAGCTTTCTTT
.,TRBJ2-7,TRBV24-1,.,CATSALRRCSSYEQYF,TGTGCCACCAGTGCCCTTCGAAGATGCAGCTCCTACGAGCAGTACTTC
TRBD2,TRBJ2-1,TRBV18,few,CASSPPGTSDTNEQFF,TGTGCCAGCTCACCACCCGGGACTAGCGACACCAATGAGCAGTTCTTC
.,TRBJ2-7,TRBV6-5,once,CASRRIQTLYEQYF,TGTGCCAGCAGGCGGATCCAAACATTATACGAGCAGTACTTC
TRBD1,TRBJ2-2,TRBV2,.,CATQQGANTGELFF,TGTGCCACCCAACAGGGGGCGAACACCGGGGAGCTGTTTTTT
TRBD1,TRBJ1-5,TRBV2,few,CASTRQGNQPQHF,TGTGCCAGCACACGACAGGGTAATCAGCCCCAGCATTTT
.,TRBJ2-2,TRBV12-3/TRBV12-4,.,CASSFGTGGELFF,TGTGCCAGCAGTTTTGGTACAGGTGGGGAGCTGTTTTTT
.,TRBJ1-6,TRBV7-8,medium-sized,CASSPGGLGSPLHF,TGTGCCAGCAGCCCCGGGGGGCTTGGGTCACCCCTCCACTTT
.,TRBJ2-3,TRBV5-4,.,CASSRRIPGSTDTQYF,TGTGCCAGCAGCAGGAGGATACCAGGTAGCACAGATACGCAGTATTTT
TRBD1,TRBJ1-3,TRBV7-2,.,CASSSQDRKAGNTIYF,TGTGCCAGCAGCTCTCAGGACAGGAAGGCTGGAAACACCATATATTTT
TRBD2,TRBJ2-4,TRBV19,.,CASTTGGVTKNIQYF,TGTGCCAGTACCACGGGGGGGGTAACCAAAAACATTCAGTACTTC
.,TRBJ2-3,TRBV6-2/TRBV6-3,once,CASSLGGAQYF,TGTGCCAGCAGTTTAGGTGGGGCCCAGTATTTT
.,TRBJ1-4,TRBV7-2,.,CASSPGTNEKLFF,TGTGCCAGCAGCCCCGGAACTAATGAAAAACTGTTTTTT
TRBD2,TRBJ2-5,TRBV11-2,.,CASRLLAGGPKTQYF,TGTGCCAGCAGGTTACTAGCGGGGGGGCCGAAGACCCAGTACTTC
.,TRBJ1-3,TRBV6-5,.,CASNPGVSGNTIYF,TGTGCCAGCAATCCAGGGGTCTCTGGAAACACCATATATTTT
.,TRBJ2-1,TRBV28,.,CASSPPGAPRSYNEQFF,TGTGCCAGCAGTCCCCCGGGCGCCCCCAGATCCTACAATGAGCAGTTCTTC
.,TRBJ1-2,TRBV7-2,.,CASSLERDAYGYTF,TGTGCCAGCAGCTTAGAGAGGGACGCCTATGGCTACACCTTC
TRBD2,TRBJ2-3,TRBV4-3,once,CASSTGLQITDTQYF,TGCGCCAGCAGCACGGGACTACAAATCACAGATACGCAGTATTTT
.,TRBJ1-1,TRBV7-9,.,CASSLAAAEAFF,TGTGCCAGCAGCTTAGCTGCCGCTGAAGCTTTCTTT
.,TRBJ2-1,TRBV2,.,CASNVGRYNEQFF,TGTGCCAGCAACGTGGGGCGCTACAATGAGCAGTTCTTC
TRBD1,TRBJ1-3,TRBV19,.,CASRRLGQGPSFNSGNTIYF,TGTGCCAGTAGACGCCTAGGACAGGGGCCATCATTCAACTCTGGAAACACCATATATTTT
TRBD1,TRBJ2-7,TRBV7-2,.,CASSLIGTGAREQYF,TGTGCCAGCAGCTTAATCGGGACAGGGGCGCGGGAGCAGTACTTC
TRBD1,TRBJ1-1,TRBV30,.,CAWMRQGRTEAFF,TGTGCCTGGATGAGACAGGGCCGGACTGAAGCTTTCTTT
.,TRBJ2-2,TRBV27,.,CASSLSFSETGELFF,TGTGCCAGCAGTTTATCCTTCAGCGAAACCGGGGAGCTGTTTTTT
.,TRBJ2-3,TRBV29-1,.,CSGRDLDTQYF,TGCAGCGGCCGGGATTTAGATACGCAGTATTTT
TRBD2,TRBJ2-1,TRBV7-9,.,CASSFMGGDYNEQFF,TGTGCCAGCAGCTTTATGGGGGGGGATTACAATGAGCAGTTCTTC
TRBD2,TRBJ2-3,TRBV4-2,.,CASSQDSRLAGVLSTDTQYF,TGTGCCAGCAGCCAAGATTCCAGGCTAGCGGGGGTTTTAAGCACAGATACGCAGTATTTT
.,TRBJ2-3,TRBV5-8,.,CASSYPDTQYF,TGTGCCAGCAGCTACCCAGATACGCAGTATTTT
.,TRBJ2-1,TRBV6-5,.,CASKGKGINEQFF,TGTGCCAGCAAGGGGAAGGGGATCAATGAGCAGTTCTTC
.,TRBJ2-3,TRBV15,.,CATSRDSLPTDTQYF,TGTGCCACCAGCAGAGATTCACTACCCACAGATACGCAGTATTTT
TRBD1,TRBJ2-7,TRBV30,.,CAWSHWSRDRPYEQYF,TGTGCCTGGAGCCACTGGTCCCGGGACAGACCCTACGAGCAGTACTTC
TRBD1,TRBJ1-2,TRBV3-1/TRBV3-2,.,CASSQRQGIGYTF,TGTGCCAGCAGCCAGAGACAGGGGATTGGCTACACCTTC
TRBD1,TRBJ2-1,TRBV5-4,once,CASSLGGTGNLNEQFF,TGTGCCAGCAGCTTGGGGGGGACAGGGAATCTCAATGAGCAGTTCTTC
TRBD1,TRBJ1-3,TRBV27,.,CASRPGTGGGNTIYF,TGTGCCAGCAGGCCAGGGACAGGGGGCGGAAACACCATATATTTT
TRBD1,TRBJ2-3,TRBV11-2,.,CASSFRQGRTDTQYF,TGTGCCAGCAGCTTCCGACAGGGGCGCACAGATACGCAGTATTTT
TRBD1,TRBJ2-7,TRBV6-5,.,CASSRQGTYEQYF,TGTGCCAGCAGTAGACAGGGTACCTACGAGCAGTACTTC
TRBD1,TRBJ1-2,TRBV4-2,.,CASSQEQGANYGYTF,TGTGCCAGCAGCCAAGAGCAGGGGGCTAACTATGGCTACACCTTC
TRBD1,TRBJ2-5,TRBV18,once,CASSPDRGAQETQYF,TGTGCCAGCTCACCTGACAGGGGCGCTCAAGAGACCCAGTACTTC
.,TRBJ2-7,TRBV12-5,.,CASGSRSEGDEQYF,TGTGCTAGTGGGTCCCGGAGTGAGGGTGACGAGCAGTACTTC
.,TRBJ1-1,TRBV3-1/TRBV3-2,.,CASSHPQGEAFF,TGTGCCAGCAGCCACCCCCAGGGTGAAGCTTTCTTT